This TCR beta chain was recorded in a study of spatial heterogeneity in lung cancer (dated by TCRdb to about 2019). For the wider study: More beta-chain than alpha-chain transcripts were consistently detected, likely reflecting higher beta-chain transcript abundance. In the raw uncorrected reads, each unique combination of TCR and UMI appeared on average more than ten times. TCR alpha and beta repertoires were quantitatively compared across multiple tumor regions, matched nontumor lung and blood in non-small cell lung cancer. Nonsynonymous mutation counts, determined by whole-exome sequencing of tumor tissue, were related to TCR repertoire features. Both alpha and beta chains were TCR-sequenced in samples taken at surgery, namely 220 tumor regions, around 64 matched nontumor lung samples and roughly 56 PBMC samples. What the study reported, not specific to this receptor: Ubiquitous expanded tumor TCRs were found in blood more often at tumor resection than at routine follow-up. Confirming at a functional level the hypothesis that regional TCRs recognize regional mutations was considered to require additional single-cell paired TCR alpha and beta sequencing.

The table lists this clonotype with many counts. This receptor's antigen is unknown. No much larger clonotype is one base removed from it; base qualities were not supplied. The time point label, as the study defines it: sample taken at primary tumor resection. The donors were some 72 patients from the lung TRACERx cohort who had early-stage, untreated non-small cell lung cancer. Without any cell sorting, TCR sequencing was performed on whole RNA extracted either from tumor and nontumor lung tissue or from cryopreserved PBMC samples. Only patients with enough RNA available from two or more tumor regions were chosen for TCR sequencing. The CDR3 sequence holds 15 residues, the cysteine and phenylalanine included. Only the CDR3 region is kept as DNA, spanning 45 bases read in frame from base 1. A distance of 10 bases separates the germline ends of V and J, which lose 0 bases and 1 base respectively. According to the germline V gene, CDR1 reads SGHRS and CDR2 reads YFSETQ.

The method behind the library was 5' RACE. The sequencer was a NextSeq 500. To allow correction of PCR and sequencing errors, the TCR library protocol tagged every TCR cDNA molecule with a unique molecular identifier. As for the authors' bioinformatics: Decombinator tools were used for TCR identification, UMI-based error correction and CDR3 extraction. Expanded TCRs were defined as those above a frequency of 2 per 1,000, corresponding to the top 1% of the tumor frequency distribution. Rényi diversity was computed with the R vegan package after subsampling each repertoire 100 times to 5,000 TCRs. CDR3 similarity networks were built from amino acid triplet string-kernel similarity, with CDR3s being connected when pairwise similarity was above 0.82. The public reads were reanalyzed by TCRdb: fastp trimming at Q25, MiXCR alignment, in-frame beta chains only. Under each unique CDR3 protein, matching rows form one entry showing the most common genes and DNA. These V and J calls rely on TCRdb rather than the paper's analysis. The sample contains roughly 79,000 distinct CDR3 sequences, 8% of them found a single time. The top ten hold roughly 7.1% of the sample.

The sequencing used PBMCs, collected at surgery. Recombination connected TRBV5-1 to TRBJ2-5, with an unclear D gene assignment. This TCR was sampled from a male donor with early-stage non-small cell lung cancer. The sequenced DNA is TGCGCCAGCAGCTTGGTGGTCCAGCTCCAAGAGACCCAGTACTTC. This translates into CASSLVVQLQETQYF.